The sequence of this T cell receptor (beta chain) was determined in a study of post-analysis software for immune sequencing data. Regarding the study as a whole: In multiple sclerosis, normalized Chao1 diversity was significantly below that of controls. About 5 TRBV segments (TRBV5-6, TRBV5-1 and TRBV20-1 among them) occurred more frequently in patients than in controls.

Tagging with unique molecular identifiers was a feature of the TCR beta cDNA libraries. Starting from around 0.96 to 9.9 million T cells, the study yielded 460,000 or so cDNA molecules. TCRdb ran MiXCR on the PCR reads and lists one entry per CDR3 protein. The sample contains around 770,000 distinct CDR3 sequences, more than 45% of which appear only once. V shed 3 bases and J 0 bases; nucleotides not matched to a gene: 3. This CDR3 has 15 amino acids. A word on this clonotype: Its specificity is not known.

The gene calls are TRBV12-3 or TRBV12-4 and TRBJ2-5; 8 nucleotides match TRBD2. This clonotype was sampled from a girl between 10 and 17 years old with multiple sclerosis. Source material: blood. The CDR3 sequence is CASSFGGGYQETQYF. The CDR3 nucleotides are TGTGCCAGCAGTTTCGGCGGGGGGTACCAAGAGACCCAGTACTTC.